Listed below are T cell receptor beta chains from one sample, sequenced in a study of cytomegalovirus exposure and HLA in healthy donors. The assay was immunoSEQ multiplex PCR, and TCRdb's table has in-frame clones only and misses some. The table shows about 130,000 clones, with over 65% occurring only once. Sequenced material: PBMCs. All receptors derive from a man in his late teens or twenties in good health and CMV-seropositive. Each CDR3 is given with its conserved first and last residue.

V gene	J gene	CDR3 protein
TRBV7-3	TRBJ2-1	CASSSGTSGVNEQFF
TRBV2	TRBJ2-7	CASSDLGQDYEQYF
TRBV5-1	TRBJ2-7	CASSPGQGEDEQYF
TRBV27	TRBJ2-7	CASSRAGLSYEQYF
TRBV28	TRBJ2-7	CASIRGQGGYEQYF
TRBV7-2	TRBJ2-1	CASSEQVSLYNEQFF
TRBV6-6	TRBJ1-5	CASHDMRDQPQHF
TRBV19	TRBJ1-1	CASIRLVGRVTEAFF
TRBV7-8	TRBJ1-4	CASSLTRQALYNEKLFF
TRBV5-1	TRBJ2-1	CASSSPLGASSYNEQFF
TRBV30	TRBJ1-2	CAWSVGSALGYTF
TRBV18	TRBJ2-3	CASSLTGVDTQYF
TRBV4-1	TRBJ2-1	CASSQGGAGEQFF
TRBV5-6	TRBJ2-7	CASSDWDRAYEQYF
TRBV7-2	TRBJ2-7	CASSPGGLAGGEQYF
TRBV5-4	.	CASSPGTSGTYEQYF